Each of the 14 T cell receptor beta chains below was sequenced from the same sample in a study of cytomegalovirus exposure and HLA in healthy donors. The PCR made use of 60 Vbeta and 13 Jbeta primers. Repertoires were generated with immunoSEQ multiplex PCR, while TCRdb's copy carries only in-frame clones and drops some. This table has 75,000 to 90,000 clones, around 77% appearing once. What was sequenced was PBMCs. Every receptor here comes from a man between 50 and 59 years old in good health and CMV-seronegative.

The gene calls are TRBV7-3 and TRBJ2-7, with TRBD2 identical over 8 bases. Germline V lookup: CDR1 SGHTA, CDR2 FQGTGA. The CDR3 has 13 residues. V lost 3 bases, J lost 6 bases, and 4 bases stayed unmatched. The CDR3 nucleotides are TGTGCCAGCAGCTTGACGACTAGCGCCGAGCAGTACTTC. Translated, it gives CASSLTTSAEQYF.

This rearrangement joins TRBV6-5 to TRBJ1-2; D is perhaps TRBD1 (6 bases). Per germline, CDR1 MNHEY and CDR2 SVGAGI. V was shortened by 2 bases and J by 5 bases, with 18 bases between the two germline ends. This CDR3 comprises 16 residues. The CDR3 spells CASSYILQGLKYGYTF. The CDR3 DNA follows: TGTGCCAGCAGTTACATCTTACAGGGCCTGAAGTATGGCTACACCTTC.

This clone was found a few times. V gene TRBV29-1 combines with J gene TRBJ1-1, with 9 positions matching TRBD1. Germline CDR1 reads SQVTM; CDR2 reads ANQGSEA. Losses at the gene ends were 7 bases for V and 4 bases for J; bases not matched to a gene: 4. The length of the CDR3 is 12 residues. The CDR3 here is CSANRGPTEAFF. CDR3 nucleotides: TGCAGCGCGAACAGGGGGCCCACTGAAGCTTTCTTT.

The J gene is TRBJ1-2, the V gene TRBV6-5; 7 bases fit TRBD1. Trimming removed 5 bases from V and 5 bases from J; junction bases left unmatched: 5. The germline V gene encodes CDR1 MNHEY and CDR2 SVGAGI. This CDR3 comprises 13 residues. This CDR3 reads CASSQTGRYGYTF. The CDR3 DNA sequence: TGTGCCAGCAGTCAGACAGGGCGATATGGCTACACCTTC.

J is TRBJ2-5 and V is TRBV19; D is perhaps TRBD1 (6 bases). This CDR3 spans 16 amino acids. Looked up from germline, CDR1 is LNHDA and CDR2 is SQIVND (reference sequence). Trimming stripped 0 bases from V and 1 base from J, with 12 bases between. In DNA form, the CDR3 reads TGTGCCAGTAGTATAGATCCCAGGGGCCTCCAAGAGACCCAGTACTTC. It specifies CASSIDPRGLQETQYF.

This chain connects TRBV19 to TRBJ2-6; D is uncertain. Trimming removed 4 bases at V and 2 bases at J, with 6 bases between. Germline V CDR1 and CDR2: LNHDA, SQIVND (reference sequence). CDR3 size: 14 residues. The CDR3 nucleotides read TGTGCCAGTAGTACCAAGCCTGGGGCCAACGTCCTGACTTTC. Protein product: CASSTKPGANVLTF.

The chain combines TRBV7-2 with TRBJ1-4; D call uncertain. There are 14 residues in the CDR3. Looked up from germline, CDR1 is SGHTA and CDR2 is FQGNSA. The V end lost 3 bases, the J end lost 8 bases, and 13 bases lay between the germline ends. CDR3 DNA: TGTGCCAGCAGCTTTAGTCCGACCGGGGAAAAACTGTTTTTT. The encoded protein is CASSFSPTGEKLFF.

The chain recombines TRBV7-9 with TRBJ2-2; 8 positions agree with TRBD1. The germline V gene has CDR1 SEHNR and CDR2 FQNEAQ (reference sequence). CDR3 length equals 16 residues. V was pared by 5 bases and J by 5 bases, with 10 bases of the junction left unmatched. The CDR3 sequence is CASSPTTGEETGELFF. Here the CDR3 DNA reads TGTGCCAGCAGCCCCACGACAGGGGAGGAAACCGGGGAGCTGTTTTTT.

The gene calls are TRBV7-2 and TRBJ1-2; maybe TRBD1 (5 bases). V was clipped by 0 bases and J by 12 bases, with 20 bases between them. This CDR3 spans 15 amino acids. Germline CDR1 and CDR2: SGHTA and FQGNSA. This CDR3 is CASSLAGGAVGGHTF. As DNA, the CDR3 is TGTGCCAGCAGCTTAGCGGGTGGGGCAGTCGGTGGTCACACCTTC.

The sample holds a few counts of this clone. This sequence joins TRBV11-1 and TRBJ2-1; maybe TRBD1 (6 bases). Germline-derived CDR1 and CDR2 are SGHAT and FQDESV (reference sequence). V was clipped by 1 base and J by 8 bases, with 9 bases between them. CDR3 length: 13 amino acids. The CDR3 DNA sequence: TGTGCCAGCAGCTTAGTGAGGGGGTATGAGCAGTTCTTC. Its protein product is CASSLVRGYEQFF.

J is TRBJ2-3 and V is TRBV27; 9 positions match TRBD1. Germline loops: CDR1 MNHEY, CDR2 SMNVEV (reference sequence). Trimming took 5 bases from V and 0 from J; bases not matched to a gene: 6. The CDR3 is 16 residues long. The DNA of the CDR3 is TGTGCCAGCAGTCCGCGGACAGGGGCTAGCACAGATACGCAGTATTTT. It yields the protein CASSPRTGASTDTQYF.

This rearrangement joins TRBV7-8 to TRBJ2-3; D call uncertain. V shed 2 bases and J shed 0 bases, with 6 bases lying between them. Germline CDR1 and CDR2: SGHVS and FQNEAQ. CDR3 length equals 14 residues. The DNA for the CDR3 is TGTGCCAGCAGCTTATATTCGAGCACAGATACGCAGTATTTT. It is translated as CASSLYSSTDTQYF.

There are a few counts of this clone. CDR3 residues: CASSPLSNTEAFF. DNA for the CDR3: TGCGCCAGCAGCCCCCTATCGAACACTGAAGCTTTCTTT. The chain employs TRBV5-1 and TRBJ1-1; D remains unclear. V lost 4 bases to trimming and J lost 1 base, with 8 bases between them. Per the germline V gene, CDR1 is SGHRS and CDR2 is YFSETQ. This CDR3 is 13 amino acids long.

In DNA form, the CDR3 reads TGTGCCAGCAGCTTAGGTGGGCTTTCACCCCTCCACTTT. This codes for CASSLGGLSPLHF. The J gene is TRBJ1-6, the V gene TRBV7-2; D not resolved. Germline V CDR1 and CDR2: SGHTA, FQGNSA. Trimming left V 1 base short and J 9 bases short, with 7 bases between. The CDR3 is 13 amino acids.